The 4 T cell receptor beta chains below all came from one sample that was sequenced in a study of TIL therapy for anti-PD-1-resistant metastatic lung cancer. The libraries were made with immunoSEQ v3. Produced via immunoSEQ multiplex PCR; TCRdb's table is partial and in-frame only. The sample includes about 50,000 clones, 71% of them seen just once. This sample's time point: pre-treatment sample, taken before nivolumab and TIL therapy. Pleural nodules or supraclavicular lymph nodes made up most of the excised metastases sampled. The sample consisted of tumor tissue, taken at baseline. The receptor source for this set is a person aged 25 to 85 with non-small cell lung cancer.

This chain joins TRBV6-4 and TRBJ2-1; tentatively, D is TRBD1 (6 bases). This CDR3 comprises 16 residues. Germline V gene sequence: CDR1 MRHNA, CDR2 SNTAGT. V gave up 0 bases and J gave up 1 base, with 10 bases separating them. The CDR3 nucleotides are TGTGCCAGCAGTGACTCTGGGACAAAATCCTACAATGAGCAGTTCTTC. Its translation is CASSDSGTKSYNEQFF.

This clone was counted only a few times. CDR3 bases: TGCAGCGCTCGGGACAGAGGCGGTTCACCCCTCCACTTT. Protein sequence: CSARDRGGSPLHF. The genes are TRBV29-1 and TRBJ1-6; 7 positions agree with TRBD1. V gave up 7 bases and J gave up 9 bases; unmatched junction bases: 9. Germline lookup yields CDR1 SQVTM and CDR2 ANQGSEA. The CDR3 covers 13 residues.

The gene calls are TRBV9 and TRBJ2-7; perhaps TRBD2 as D (6 bases). There are 14 residues in the CDR3. The V gene lost 0 bases and the J gene lost 3 bases, with 10 bases spanning the gap. Per the germline V gene, CDR1 is SGDLS and CDR2 is YYNGEE. This CDR3 is CASSVGSSGYEQYF. CDR3 sequence (DNA): TGTGCCAGCAGCGTAGGTAGTAGCGGCTACGAGCAGTACTTC.

The chain uses TRBV2 and TRBJ2-5; 8 bases line up with TRBD1. The germline CDR1 and CDR2 sequences are SNHLY and FYNNEI. The CDR3 extends over 12 amino acids. Trimming at V came to 9 bases and at J to 0 bases, leaving 0 bases not matched to a gene. This chain's CDR3 is CARDRDQETQYF. The CDR3 DNA is TGTGCCAGGGACAGGGACCAAGAGACCCAGTACTTC.